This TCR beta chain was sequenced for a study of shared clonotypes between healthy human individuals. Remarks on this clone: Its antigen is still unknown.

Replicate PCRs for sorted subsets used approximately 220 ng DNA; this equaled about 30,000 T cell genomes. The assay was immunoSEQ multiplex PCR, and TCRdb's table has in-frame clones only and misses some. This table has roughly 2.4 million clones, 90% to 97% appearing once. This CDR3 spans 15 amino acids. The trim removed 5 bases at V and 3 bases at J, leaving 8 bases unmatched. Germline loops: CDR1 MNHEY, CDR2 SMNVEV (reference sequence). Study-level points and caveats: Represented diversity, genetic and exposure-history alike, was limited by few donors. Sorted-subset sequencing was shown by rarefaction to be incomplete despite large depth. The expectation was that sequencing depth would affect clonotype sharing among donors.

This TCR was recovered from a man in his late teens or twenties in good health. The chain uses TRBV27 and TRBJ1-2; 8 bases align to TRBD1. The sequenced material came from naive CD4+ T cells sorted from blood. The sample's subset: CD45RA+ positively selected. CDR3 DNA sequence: TGTGCCAGCAGTCCCCGACAGGGGAGGGACTATGGCTACACCTTC. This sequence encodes CASSPRQGRDYGYTF.